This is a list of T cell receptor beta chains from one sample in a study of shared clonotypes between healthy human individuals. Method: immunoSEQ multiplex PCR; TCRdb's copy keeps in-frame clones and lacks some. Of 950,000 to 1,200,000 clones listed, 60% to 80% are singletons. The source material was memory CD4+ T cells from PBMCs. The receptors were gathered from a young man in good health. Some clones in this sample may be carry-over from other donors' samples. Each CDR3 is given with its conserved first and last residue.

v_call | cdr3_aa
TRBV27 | CASRPQVPTYEQYF
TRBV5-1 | CASSLDPPGVTYEQYF
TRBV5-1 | CASSLEGLPSGFQYF
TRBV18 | CASSPSTSGRSQSASYNEQFF
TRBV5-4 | CASSPEPTGGNTIYF
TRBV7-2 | CASSLPQGSRQYF
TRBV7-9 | CASSQDPSYEQYF
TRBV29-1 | CSVEGDRGPPDTQYF
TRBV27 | CASSFRLYNEQFF
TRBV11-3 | CASSLGAGSNEQFF
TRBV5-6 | CASSYRLGAQYF
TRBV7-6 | CASSPDLDGNQPQHF
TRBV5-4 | CASSLADNEQYF
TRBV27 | CASSPRPGGNYGYTF
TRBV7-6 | CASSLRTSGSGELFF
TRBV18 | CASSPVRDNEKLFF
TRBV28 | CASSPDGGGEKLFF
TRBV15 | CATSRGGRVGQETQYF
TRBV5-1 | CASSTQWRTQSTDTQYF
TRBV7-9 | CASSTSGTRSEQFF
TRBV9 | CASGPGRTSTDTQYF
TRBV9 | CASSEQEAYSGNTIYF
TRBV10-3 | CAITPGQGAPGANVLTF
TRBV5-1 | CASSRQTENTEAFF
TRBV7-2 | CASSLGGTRGEQYF
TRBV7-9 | CASSFRGDTDTQYF
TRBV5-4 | CASSLVGVDEQFF
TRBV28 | CASSITGRYNEQFF
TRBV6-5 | CASSGDRVGFEAFF
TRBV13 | CASSLDRDYEQYF
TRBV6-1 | CASSELGSGNTIYF
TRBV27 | CASSLFGGILNEQFF
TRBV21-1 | CASSKGSGKATDTQYF
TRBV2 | CASSYHRGVDDNQPQHF
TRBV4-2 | CASSQGTHAAVNTGELFF
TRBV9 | CASSVEGARSSGNTIYF
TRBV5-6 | CASSLVTLSSYNEQFF
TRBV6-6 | CASNLQGQNYGYTF
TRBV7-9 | CASSVRTNTEAFF
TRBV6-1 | CASSPGTSGRGEQYF
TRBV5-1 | CASSRTSGADFQETQYF
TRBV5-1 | CASSLGLAGGGVADTQYF
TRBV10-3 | CATRFSGTSIADTQYF
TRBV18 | CASSEEQGYNEQFF
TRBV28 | CASSLSGGLEKLFF
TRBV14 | CASSPRGAGPSYEQYF
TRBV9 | CASSPGVSNQPQHF
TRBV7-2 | CASSPQSTLLVDGYTF
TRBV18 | CASSPGGNQPQHF
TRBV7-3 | CASSLAGGYTDTQYF
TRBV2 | CASSKGWNTEAFF